This record looks at one T cell receptor beta chain sequence and its context. Using immunoSEQ multiplex PCR, the repertoire was profiled, and TCRdb retains in-frame clones only, with some absent. The sample carries 450,000 to 650,000 clones, 70% to 80% recorded once. The source of the sample is a study of shared T cell receptors in the human thymus. This CDR3 has 20 residues. The V gene end was trimmed by 0 bases and the J gene end by 2 bases; junction bases not matched to a gene: 17. The V gene's germline CDR1 is SGDLS and CDR2 YYNGEE. The same data also contributed to another study, on human thymus T cells. That report adds: Thymic material originated from resections removed in the course of corrective heart surgery. Thymic and blood repertoires seemed to favor certain V and J genes. The related literature has documented a marked overlap of thymic repertoires among unrelated individuals.

The sequencing sample was made of thymocytes. J is TRBJ2-1 and V is TRBV9, with TRBD2 matching 7 bases. This receptor was identified in a boy in the first two years of life with a congenital heart defect. CDR3 region: CASSVEEGGSPSYPYNEQFF. CDR3 DNA: TGTGCCAGCAGCGTAGAAGAAGGCGGGAGCCCTTCCTACCCCTACAATGAGCAGTTCTTC.